This T cell receptor beta chain was identified in a study of neoadjuvant anti-PD-1 for oral cavity cancer. The CDR3 has 15 residues. V shed 4 bases and J 6 bases; nucleotides not matched to a gene: 12. CDR1 and CDR2 from the germline V gene are SGHKS and YYEKEE (reference sequence). Repertoires were generated with immunoSEQ multiplex PCR, while TCRdb's copy carries only in-frame clones and drops some. The sample yields around 13,000 clones, 50% to 75% seen once. No culture or expansion preceded analysis of these blood cells. The sequencing used PBMCs, collected before nivolumab (anti-PD-1) treatment. The chain is built from TRBV5-5 and TRBJ1-1; 7 bases are a match to TRBD1. The sequence was collected from a person aged 35-79 years with oral cavity squamous cell carcinoma. CDR3 residues: CASSPRQGGFSEAFF. CDR3 nucleotides: TGTGCCAGCAGCCCTAGACAGGGCGGTTTCTCTGAAGCTTTCTTT.